One and the same sample provided the 15 T cell receptor beta chains below, sequenced in a study of blood T cell repertoires in COVID-19. Libraries were prepared by immunoSEQ multiplex PCR; TCRdb keeps only in-frame clonotypes and omits some of them. This table has tens of thousands of clones, approximately 90% appearing once. Material for sequencing was peripheral blood. These receptors all come from a man aged 50-60 years with active COVID-19.

The CDR3: CASSLDGGEQYF. The DNA of the CDR3 is TGTGCCAGCAGCTTGGATGGAGGCGAGCAGTACTTC. The chain joins TRBV5-5 to TRBJ2-7, with D tentatively TRBD2 (5 bases). CDR1 is SGHKS, CDR2 YYEKEE, per germline (reference sequence). CDR3 size: 12 residues. The V gene lost 0 bases and the J gene lost 6 bases, with 7 bases spanning the gap.

This chain joins TRBV6-1 and TRBJ2-6; TRBD1 aligns across 7 bases. V gave up 4 bases and J gave up 0 bases; unmatched junction bases: 6. Germline V lookup: CDR1 MNHNS, CDR2 SASEGT. This CDR3 region has 17 residues. Written as DNA, the CDR3 is TGTGCCAGCAGTGGGGGACAGCGGTACTCTGGGGCCAACGTCCTGACTTTC. It translates to CASSGGQRYSGANVLTF.

As regards this clone: The junction departs from the called germline gene at one end, perhaps through a read error. V and J are TRBV7-9 and TRBJ2-3; unclear D gene. Per germline, CDR1 SEHNR and CDR2 FQNEAQ (reference sequence). This CDR3 comprises 11 residues. For the CDR3, the DNA is TGCCTGACACAAAGCACAGATACGCAGTATTTT. As protein: CLTQSTDTQYF.

This chain uses TRBV10-1 with TRBJ1-4; 7 bases are a match to TRBD1. Germline assignment: CDR1 WNHNN and CDR2 SYGVQD (reference sequence). The CDR3 has 16 amino acids. Trimming cost V 6 bases and J 0 bases; bases outside gene matches: 7. The CDR3 reads CASREGAPATNEKLFF. CDR3 DNA sequence: TGCGCCAGCAGGGAGGGGGCCCCTGCAACTAATGAAAAACTGTTTTTT.

V is TRBV27 and J is TRBJ2-5, with D perhaps matching TRBD2 (7 bases). In germline, CDR1 is MNHEY, CDR2 SMNVEV (reference sequence). The CDR3 loop spans 14 amino acids. V dropped 5 bases and J dropped 6 bases, with 16 bases sitting between them. CDR3 loop: CASSPGASGQTQYF. CDR3 in DNA: TGTGCCAGCAGTCCGGGGGCTAGCGGTCAGACCCAGTACTTC.

This sequence joins TRBV19 and TRBJ2-1; 15 nucleotides line up with TRBD2. Germline V CDR1 and CDR2: LNHDA, SQIVND (reference sequence). This CDR3 is built from 14 residues. V dropped 8 bases and J dropped 7; count of bases not matched to a gene: 3. This chain's CDR3 is CASSGLAGGNEQFF. CDR3 DNA sequence: TGTGCCAGTTCGGGACTAGCGGGGGGAAATGAGCAGTTCTTC.

This clone occurred once. The chain links TRBV4-1 to TRBJ1-1; the match to TRBD1 covers 12 bases. This CDR3 region has 16 residues. Germline trimming cut 5 bases from V and 3 bases from J; bases unmatched to any gene: 7. Looked up from germline, CDR1 is MGHRA and CDR2 is YSYEKL. The CDR3 DNA sequence: TGCGCCAGCAGCAGGGGACAGGGGGCGTCTGACACTGAAGCTTTCTTT. This gives the protein CASSRGQGASDTEAFF.

The chain couples TRBV7-9 to TRBJ2-3; D is perhaps TRBD1 (5 bases). This CDR3 comprises 15 residues. The germline V gene has CDR1 SEHNR and CDR2 FQNEAQ (reference sequence). The V end was cut by 5 bases, the J end by 2 bases, with 14 bases between. The CDR3 sequence is CASSPKHRITDTQYF. In DNA form, the CDR3 reads TGTGCCAGCAGCCCCAAGCACAGGATCACAGATACGCAGTATTTT.

The rearrangement uses TRBV6-6 and TRBJ2-1; 7 nucleotides line up with TRBD1. Germline V gene sequence: CDR1 MNHNY, CDR2 SVGAGI (reference sequence). The ends lost 6 bases at V and 5 bases at J; junction bases unmatched: 4. CDR3 length equals 13 residues. CDR3 loop: CASRRTGNNEQFF. The CDR3 bases are TGTGCCAGCAGAAGGACAGGAAACAATGAGCAGTTCTTC.

This chain links TRBV9 with TRBJ1-3, with D hard to call. This CDR3 comprises 15 residues. V lost 4 bases and J lost 3, with 14 bases in between. Germline V CDR1 and CDR2: SGDLS, YYNGEE. The DNA for the CDR3 is TGTGCCAGCAGCTCGCTCGTTGGCGGTGGAAACACCATATATTTT. Its translation: CASSSLVGGGNTIYF.

This rearrangement joins TRBV4-2 to TRBJ2-3; 8 nucleotides align to TRBD2. This CDR3 spans 14 amino acids. The germline V gene encodes CDR1 LGHNA and CDR2 YNFKEQ. V lost 8 bases to trimming and J lost 5 bases; unmatched junction nucleotides: 9. CDR3 sequence: CASRERENEDTQYF. In DNA, the CDR3 is TGTGCCAGCCGCGAGCGGGAGAATGAAGATACGCAGTATTTT.

V usage is TRBV24-1 and J usage is TRBJ2-1; TRBD2 agrees at 11 bases. The CDR3 spans 16 residues. The J segment lost 7 bases and the V segment lost 5 bases, leaving 9 bases of the junction unmatched. Germline V gene sequence: CDR1 KGHDR, CDR2 SFDVKD. CDR3 sequence reads: CATSGITSGGSNEQFF. Written as DNA, the CDR3 is TGTGCCACCAGTGGTATTACTAGCGGGGGATCGAATGAGCAGTTCTTC.

The chain carries TRBV5-6 and TRBJ1-1; 7 positions agree with TRBD1. V was pared by 4 bases and J by 2 bases, with 5 bases of the junction left unmatched. Per germline, CDR1 SGHDT and CDR2 YYEEEE. The CDR3 runs 14 residues. CDR3 region: CASSPGTVNTEAFF. Here the CDR3 DNA reads TGTGCCAGCAGCCCCGGGACAGTTAACACTGAAGCTTTCTTT.

V usage is TRBV2 and J usage is TRBJ2-1; 12 bases fit TRBD2. Germline V lookup: CDR1 SNHLY, CDR2 FYNNEI. Trimming removed 6 bases from V and 15 bases from J; junction bases left unmatched: 12. This CDR3 spans 14 amino acids. CDR3 coding DNA: TGTGCCAGCAGACTCGGACTAGCGGGAAATCCTCCGTTCTTC. Translating it yields CASRLGLAGNPPFF.

The count of this clone is one. The chain couples TRBV14 to TRBJ2-2, with TRBD2 matching over 8 bases. Germline CDR1 reads SGHDN; CDR2 reads FVKESK. Trimming took 0 bases from V and 5 from J; bases not matched to a gene: 8. The CDR3 consists of 17 residues. The DNA of the CDR3 is TGTGCCAGCAGCCAAGATGAACTAGCGGCGGAGACCGGGGAGCTGTTTTTT. Translation: CASSQDELAAETGELFF.